This is a list of T cell receptor beta chains from one sample in a study of OX40 agonist ivuxolimab in advanced cancers. Method: immunoSEQ multiplex PCR; TCRdb's copy keeps in-frame clones and lacks some. The table lists 100,000 or so clones, approximately 80% of them singletons. The sequences come from CD4+ or CD8+ T cells sorted from blood, collected in a trial of the OX40 agonist ivuxolimab. The receptors come from an adult with an advanced solid tumor such as melanoma, head and neck, liver or kidney cancer. Both conserved end residues are part of each CDR3. A D gene is named only where the DNA matches it firmly.

>TRBJ1-2|TRBV10-3|TRBD1
CAISAGTGSSGGYTF
>TRBJ2-7|TRBV21-1|.
CASSARTGREGEQYF
>TRBJ1-6|TRBV19|TRBD1
CASSTRTGRESPLHF
>TRBJ1-1|TRBV11-1|.
CASSSLPQVVNTEAFF
>TRBJ2-2|TRBV7-9|.
CASSQDIGGTNTGELFF
>TRBJ1-2|TRBV7-8|.
CASSLASTDLYGYTF
>TRBJ1-1|TRBV7-9|.
CASSFVGYEAFF
>TRBJ2-1|TRBV5-1|TRBD2
CASSLTAGGYGEQFF
>TRBJ1-5|TRBV19|.
CASRDLWGNQPQHF
>TRBJ1-1|TRBV29-1|TRBD1
CSVKGQGTTEAFF
>TRBJ2-3|TRBV9|TRBD1
CASSGPRDRGRDTQYF
>TRBJ2-1|TRBV27|TRBD2
CASSKGLAGVVSYNEQFF
>TRBJ1-6|TRBV30|TRBD1
CAWSSGGPYNSPLHF
>TRBJ1-2|TRBV27|.
CASSLSKGDGYTF
>TRBJ2-2|TRBV7-9|.
CASSLGGNAGELFF